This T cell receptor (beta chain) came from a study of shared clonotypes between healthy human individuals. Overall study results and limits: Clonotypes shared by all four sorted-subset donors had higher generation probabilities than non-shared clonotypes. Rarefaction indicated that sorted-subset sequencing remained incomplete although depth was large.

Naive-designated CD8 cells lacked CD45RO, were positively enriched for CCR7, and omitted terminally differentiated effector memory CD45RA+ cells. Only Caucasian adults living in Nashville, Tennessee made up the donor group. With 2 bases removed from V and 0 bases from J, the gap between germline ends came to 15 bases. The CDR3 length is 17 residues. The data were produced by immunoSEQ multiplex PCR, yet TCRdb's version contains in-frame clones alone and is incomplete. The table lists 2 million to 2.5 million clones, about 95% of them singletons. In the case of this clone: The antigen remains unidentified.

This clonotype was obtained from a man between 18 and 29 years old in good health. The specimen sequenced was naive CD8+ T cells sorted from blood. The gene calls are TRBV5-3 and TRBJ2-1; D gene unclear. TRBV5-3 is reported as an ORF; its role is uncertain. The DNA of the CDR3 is TGTGCCAGAAGCTTTCTCCCTTCGTCGTTCTCCTACAATGAGCAGTTCTTC. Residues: CARSFLPSSFSYNEQFF.